A single sample is the source of the 22 T cell receptor beta chains below, sequenced in a study of immune cell composition in non-small cell lung cancer. Normal lung was taken at the farthest possible site, at least 3 cm from tumour. TCRdb's copy holds only in-frame clones and misses some; the assay was immunoSEQ multiplex PCR. The sample records about 6,700 clones, around 67% being singletons. The specimen sequenced was non-adjacent lung tissue. The receptors derive from a human donor with non-small cell lung cancer.

The chain is built from TRBV6-6 and TRBJ2-7; 7 bases match TRBD2. CDR1 is MNHNY, CDR2 SVGAGI, per germline (reference sequence). Unmatched junction bases numbered 11, after V lost 7 bases and J lost 5 bases. The CDR3 totals 14 residues. The CDR3 nucleotides read TGTGCCAGCACGGTCGGCGGGAGTCGGGACGAGCAGTACTTC. Residues: CASTVGGSRDEQYF.

The CDR3, as DNA: TGTGCCAGCATGTTTGCGGGCGAAAAACTGTTTTTT. This gives the protein CASMFAGEKLFF. The chain employs TRBV2 and TRBJ1-4; D gene uncertain. Germline V gene sequence: CDR1 SNHLY, CDR2 FYNNEI. There are 12 residues in the CDR3. V was trimmed by 7 bases and J by 8 bases, leaving 11 bases between them.

The chain uses TRBV27 and TRBJ1-5; D possibly corresponds to TRBD1 (6 bases). This CDR3 is built from 14 residues. CDR1 MNHEY and CDR2 SMNVEV come from the germline V gene (reference sequence). Trimming removed 6 bases from V and 3 bases from J, with 12 bases in between. CDR3 residues: CASRHRDFNQPQHF. The DNA for the CDR3 is TGTGCCAGCAGACACAGGGATTTCAATCAGCCCCAGCATTTT.

The rearrangement uses TRBV11-3 and TRBJ1-5; possible D gene TRBD1, 6 bases. The germline CDR1 and CDR2 sequences are SGHNT and YENEEA. This CDR3 region has 17 residues. V was pared by 1 base and J by 5 bases, with 18 bases between. DNA for the CDR3: TGTGCCAGCAGCTTAGTATCTGGGCGCAGGGGAGATCAGCCCCAGCATTTT. Translation: CASSLVSGRRGDQPQHF.

Turning to this clone: At one boundary the junction diverges from the germline segment, which might be a read error. The genes are TRBV7-7 and TRBJ2-1; 7 bases map to TRBD2. The CDR3 consists of 13 residues. Per the germline V gene, CDR1 is SSHAT and CDR2 is FNYEAQ (reference sequence). This CDR3 is CASSFGREDEQFF. The CDR3 DNA follows: TGTGCTAGCAGCTTTGGCCGGGAGGATGAGCAGTTCTTC. Variable domain in full (rest from reference TRBV7-7 and TRBJ2-1): GAGVSQSPRYKVTKRGQDVTLRCDPISSHATLYWYQQALGQGPEFLTYFNYEAQPDKSGLPSDRFSAERPEGSISTLTIQRTEQRDSAMYRCASSFGREDEQFFGPGTRLTVL.

The rearrangement uses TRBV7-9 and TRBJ1-5; D is ambiguous. Germline lookup yields CDR1 SEHNR and CDR2 FQNEAQ (reference sequence). The length of the CDR3 is 13 residues. Trimming took 4 bases from V and 5 from J, leaving 9 bases between them. CDR3: CASSSGDYQPQHF. The CDR3 coding sequence is TGTGCCAGCAGCTCCGGAGATTATCAGCCCCAGCATTTT.

This clone was seen just once. The rearrangement uses TRBV6-1 and TRBJ2-2, with TRBD1 matching over 8 bases. V gave up 5 bases and J gave up 4 bases; unmatched junction bases: 6. The CDR3 is 15 residues long. The V gene's germline CDR1 is MNHNS and CDR2 SASEGT. CDR3 in amino acids: CASSTRQGSTGELFF. The CDR3 DNA follows: TGTGCCAGCAGTACTCGACAGGGGAGCACCGGGGAGCTGTTTTTT.

The rearrangement links TRBV4-3 to TRBJ1-1; 7 bases are a match to TRBD1. This CDR3 comprises 15 residues. Germline CDR1 reads LGHNA; CDR2 reads YSLEER. V lost 1 base and J lost 3; bases outside the gene matches: 5. The CDR3 DNA follows: TGCGCCAGCAGCCAAGGAAGGGGGCTAGACACTGAAGCTTTCTTT. Translated, it gives CASSQGRGLDTEAFF.

The V and J genes are TRBV6-6 and TRBJ1-2; the D is unclear. Trimming took off 7 bases at V and 5 bases at J, with 20 bases between the two ends. CDR1 is MNHNY and CDR2 is SVGAGI in the germline V gene (reference sequence). The length of the CDR3 is 15 residues. The chain's CDR3 is CASTLPYMAGYGYTF. The CDR3 bases are TGTGCCAGCACCCTACCCTACATGGCAGGTTATGGCTACACCTTC.

The J gene is TRBJ2-3, the V gene TRBV29-1; 9 bases align to TRBD1. V gave up 6 bases and J gave up 5 bases; unmatched junction bases: 9. This CDR3 spans 14 amino acids. Germline CDR1 SQVTM, CDR2 ANQGSEA. For the CDR3, the DNA is TGCAGCGTCTTTTACAGGGGGCAAGAAGATACGCAGTATTTT. This translates into CSVFYRGQEDTQYF.

The chain carries TRBV28 and TRBJ1-3, with D tentatively TRBD1 (5 bases). V dropped 6 bases and J dropped 7 bases, with 7 bases sitting between them. Germline V lookup: CDR1 MDHEN, CDR2 SYDVKM. CDR3 size: 11 residues. CDR3 in amino acids: CASRGGNTIYF. The DNA of the CDR3 is TGTGCCAGCAGGGGGGGGAACACCATATATTTT.

The rearrangement links TRBV5-1 to TRBJ2-3, with TRBD1 matching over 9 bases. Germline CDR1 reads SGHRS; CDR2 reads YFSETQ. Germline trimming cut 0 bases from V and 6 bases from J; bases unmatched to any gene: 8. The CDR3 spans 16 residues. The DNA for the CDR3 is TGCGCCAGCAGCTTGGCGGGACAGGGTACATACGATACGCAGTATTTT. Its translation: CASSLAGQGTYDTQYF.

CDR3 residues: CASSQVPGFGQGGQETQYF. The CDR3 DNA reads as TGCGCCAGCAGCCAAGTACCCGGCTTTGGGCAGGGGGGCCAAGAGACCCAGTACTTC. The chain uses TRBV4-1 and TRBJ2-5; the D gene is possibly TRBD1 (7 bases). The V gene's germline CDR1 is MGHRA and CDR2 YSYEKL. Deletions cut 1 base from V and 1 base from J, with 22 bases between. The CDR3 has 19 residues.

The chain carries TRBV6-5 and TRBJ2-1; the match to TRBD1 covers 10 bases. V shed 4 bases, J shed 8 bases, and the junction held 8 bases outside the gene matches. Germline V gene lookup returns CDR1 MNHEY and CDR2 SVGAGI. This CDR3 contains 15 residues. CDR3 region: CASSFRRTGGHEQFF. The CDR3 DNA sequence: TGTGCCAGCAGTTTTCGCCGGACAGGGGGTCATGAGCAGTTCTTC.

This chain uses TRBV7-2 with TRBJ1-1; weak D call: TRBD1 (6 bases). Germline CDR1 and CDR2: SGHTA and FQGNSA. The CDR3 contains 17 residues. V lost 4 bases and J 2 bases, leaving 20 bases between the germline ends. The CDR3 DNA reads TGTGCCAGCAGCTCTCTTTCCCCGACGGGGGGCAACACTGAAGCTTTCTTT. Translating gives CASSSLSPTGGNTEAFF.

This clone was detected a few times. The chain has TRBV6-1 and TRBJ1-2; D might be TRBD1 (6 bases). The CDR3 is 13 amino acids. Trimming took 6 bases from V and 4 from J, leaving 12 bases between them. The germline V gene encodes CDR1 MNHNS and CDR2 SASEGT. In DNA form, the CDR3 reads TGTGCCAGCAGAGCAGTACAGGGCTATGGCTACACCTTC. Amino acids: CASRAVQGYGYTF.

The chain carries TRBV2 and TRBJ2-5, with a weak D call TRBD1 (5 bases). Looked up from germline, CDR1 is SNHLY and CDR2 is FYNNEI. With 6 bases removed from V and 4 bases from J, the gap between germline ends came to 18 bases. The CDR3 is made up of 15 amino acids. The CDR3 DNA reads TGTGCCAGCAGAAAAACGACAGTCTTAGGAGAGACCCAGTACTTC. This codes for CASRKTTVLGETQYF.

This clone turned up a few times. The J gene is TRBJ2-3, the V gene TRBV28; no definite D call. This CDR3 has 13 residues. The germline CDR1 and CDR2 sequences are MDHEN and SYDVKM. V lost 4 bases, J lost 8 bases, and 13 bases lay in between. The chain's CDR3 is CASSSLPLGTQYF. CDR3 DNA: TGTGCCAGCAGTTCGTTACCCCTCGGTACGCAGTATTTT.

This chain links TRBV10-2 with TRBJ1-2, with D tentatively TRBD1 (5 bases). The CDR3 runs to 14 residues. Per the germline V gene, CDR1 is WSHSY and CDR2 is SAAADI. Trimming removed 3 bases from V and 6 bases from J, with 14 bases in between. As DNA, the CDR3 is TGCGCCAGCAGTGATTGGGGACTCTGGGATGGCTACACCTTC. This encodes CASSDWGLWDGYTF.

J is TRBJ1-1 and V is TRBV4-2; no reliable D call. The CDR3 contains 15 residues. The V gene's germline CDR1 is LGHNA and CDR2 YNFKEQ. V was cut by 0 bases and J by 0 bases, with 8 bases left in between. As DNA, the CDR3 is TGTGCCAGCAGCCAAGATGCAGGCGTGAACACTGAAGCTTTCTTT. Amino acid sequence: CASSQDAGVNTEAFF.

The chain links TRBV11-3 to TRBJ2-7; 9 bases fit TRBD2. Germline CDR1 reads SGHNT; CDR2 reads YENEEA. Germline trimming cut 4 bases from V and 5 bases from J; bases unmatched to any gene: 9. This CDR3 is 15 amino acids long. The CDR3 coding sequence is TGTGCCAGCAGCTCGCGGACTAGCGTTCTCCACGAGCAGTACTTC. Translation gives CASSSRTSVLHEQYF.

This chain joins TRBV28 and TRBJ2-7; possibly TRBD2 for D (6 bases). Deletions cut 6 bases from V and 0 bases from J, with 18 bases between. Germline CDR1 and CDR2: MDHEN and SYDVKM. The CDR3 covers 16 residues. CDR3 in DNA: TGTGCCAGCAGCAAAACCCTTGGAGGGATCTCCTACGAGCAGTACTTC. This sequence encodes CASSKTLGGISYEQYF.